Listed here are 8 T cell receptor beta chains from one sample, sequenced in a study of blood T cell repertoires in COVID-19. Clones were sequenced by immunoSEQ multiplex PCR, and TCRdb holds only the in-frame ones, with some missing. The sample shows a few hundred thousand clones, about four fifths of them seen only once. Sequences were obtained from peripheral blood. The receptors stem from a woman between 18 and 30 years old with acute or convalescent COVID-19.

The chain combines TRBV6-2 or TRBV6-3 with TRBJ1-2; tentative D call: TRBD1 (6 bases). The CDR3 extends over 13 amino acids. The germline V gene encodes CDR1 MNHEY and CDR2 SVGEGT. Trimming took 2 bases from V and 5 from J, leaving 9 bases between them. CDR3 residues: CASSYVQGYGYTF. Here the CDR3 DNA reads TGTGCCAGCAGTTACGTACAGGGATATGGCTACACCTTC.

The chain couples TRBV25-1 to TRBJ2-7; 11 positions match TRBD1. The CDR3 covers 14 residues. Unmatched junction bases numbered 7, after V lost 6 bases and J lost 6 bases. Germline values: CDR1 MGHDK, CDR2 SYGVNS. The CDR3 spells CASSPGTGGGEQYF. CDR3 coding DNA: TGTGCCAGCAGCCCCGGGACAGGGGGAGGCGAGCAGTACTTC.

The chain couples TRBV5-1 to TRBJ1-3, with D perhaps matching TRBD1 (6 bases). The CDR3 has 14 amino acids. The ends were cut back, 3 bases at V and 3 bases at J, with 10 bases in the middle. Germline V lookup: CDR1 SGHRS, CDR2 YFSETQ. The CDR3 DNA sequence: TGCGCCAGCAGCTCAGGGGCTGGTGGAAACACCATATATTTT. It translates to CASSSGAGGNTIYF.

This clone was picked up a small number of times. The chain couples TRBV7-2 to TRBJ2-1; 9 nucleotides line up with TRBD2. V shed 3 bases, J shed 0 bases, and the junction held 9 bases outside the gene matches. Per the germline V gene, CDR1 is SGHTA and CDR2 is FQGNSA. This CDR3 comprises 18 residues. The CDR3 DNA reads as TGTGCCAGCAGCTTCGGGGGAATAGCGGGAGTCTCCTACAATGAGCAGTTCTTC. This sequence encodes CASSFGGIAGVSYNEQFF.

The chain has TRBV9 and TRBJ2-1; 10 bases fit TRBD2. This CDR3 is built from 15 residues. The ends lost 2 bases at V and 7 bases at J; junction bases unmatched: 6. CDR1 is SGDLS and CDR2 is YYNGEE in the germline V gene. The CDR3 DNA is TGTGCCAGCAGCGTGGGGACTAGCGCCCCAAATGAGCAGTTCTTC. Protein product: CASSVGTSAPNEQFF.

The rearrangement joins TRBV30 to TRBJ2-3, with 9 nucleotides matching TRBD2. The V gene's germline CDR1 is GTSNPN and CDR2 SVGIG (reference sequence). The CDR3 has 14 amino acids. The J segment lost 6 bases and the V segment lost 4 bases, leaving 8 bases of the junction unmatched. This chain's CDR3 is CAWNLAGASDTQYF. CDR3 sequence (DNA): TGTGCCTGGAATTTAGCGGGAGCATCTGATACGCAGTATTTT.

This sequence joins TRBV19 and TRBJ1-2; no reliable D call. This CDR3 spans 14 amino acids. In germline, CDR1 is LNHDA, CDR2 SQIVND (reference sequence). V was trimmed by 6 bases and J by 3 bases, leaving 14 bases between them. The CDR3 loop is CASSRSGSDYGYTF. In nucleotides, the CDR3 is TGTGCCAGTAGCCGCTCGGGGAGCGACTATGGCTACACCTTC.

In its sample, this clone was seen once. The CDR3 protein is CASSSGEANEKLFF. The CDR3 nucleotides are TGTGCCAGCAGCTCAGGGGAAGCTAATGAAAAACTGTTTTTT. V is TRBV6-2 or TRBV6-3 and J is TRBJ1-4; TRBD1 is a possible D gene (6 bases). There are 14 residues in the CDR3. The V gene lost 6 bases and the J gene lost 3 bases, with 11 bases spanning the gap. Germline assignment: CDR1 MNHEY and CDR2 SVGEGT.